This TCR beta chain was captured in a study of OX40 agonist ivuxolimab in advanced cancers. Measured with immunoSEQ multiplex PCR; TCRdb has only the in-frame clones, and not every one. The repertoire holds some 15,000 clones, with around 88% as singletons. For this clone: What it recognizes is unknown.

General study results and limits: Relative to CD4+, CD8+ T cells held more expanded clones on average. Compared with others, partial responders at 0.1-3.0 mg/kg displayed clonal expansion among the lowest. Some of the nonresponding patients also showed low levels of normalized T-cell clonal expansion.

In germline, CDR1 is MNHNS, CDR2 SASEGT. The ends were cut back, 4 bases at V and 5 bases at J, with 24 bases in the middle. The CDR3 length is 18 residues. The receptor was derived from an adult with an advanced solid tumor such as melanoma, head and neck, liver or kidney cancer. The chain uses TRBV6-1 and TRBJ1-5, with D hard to call. The sequenced sample was CD4+ or CD8+ T cells sorted from blood, obtained in a trial of the OX40 agonist ivuxolimab. CDR3 amino acids: CASSVKSRWTVSDQPQHF. Here the CDR3 DNA reads TGTGCCAGCAGTGTAAAATCCCGATGGACCGTCTCGGATCAGCCCCAGCATTTT.